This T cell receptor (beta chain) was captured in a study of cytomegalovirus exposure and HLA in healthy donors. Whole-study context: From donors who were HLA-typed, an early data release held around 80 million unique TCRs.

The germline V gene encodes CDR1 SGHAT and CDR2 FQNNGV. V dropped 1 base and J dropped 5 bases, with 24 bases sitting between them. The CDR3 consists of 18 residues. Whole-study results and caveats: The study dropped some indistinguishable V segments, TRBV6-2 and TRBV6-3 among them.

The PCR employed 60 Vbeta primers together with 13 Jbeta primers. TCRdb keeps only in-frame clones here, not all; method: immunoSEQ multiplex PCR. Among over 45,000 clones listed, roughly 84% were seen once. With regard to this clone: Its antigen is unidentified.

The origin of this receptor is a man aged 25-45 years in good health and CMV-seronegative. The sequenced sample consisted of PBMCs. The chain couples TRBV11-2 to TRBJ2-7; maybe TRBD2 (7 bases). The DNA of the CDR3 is TGTGCCAGCAGCTTAGGAAGGGGGGGAGGGAAGGAGGAGGACGAGCAGTACTTC. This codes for CASSLGRGGGKEEDEQYF.